These T cell receptor beta chains were read from a single sample in a study of post-analysis software for immune sequencing data. TCRdb used MiXCR to reprocess the PCR reads, holding one entry per CDR3 protein. The data contain 550,000 to 700,000 distinct CDR3 sequences, roughly 45% of them singletons. The sequenced sample was blood. The origin of the receptors is a girl between 10 and 17 years old with multiple sclerosis. CDR3s include the opening cysteine and the closing phenylalanine or tryptophan. The D gene is left open where the match is weak. Clone size is given for some rows only: seen once, a few or many times, or a class if the clone is expanded.

TRBJ2-3	NA	TRBV20-1	NA	CSANIENRGTQYF	TGCAGTGCTAATATCGAGAACCGGGGTACGCAGTATTTT
TRBJ1-2	NA	TRBV9	TRBD1	CASSVGTGDYGYTF	TGTGCCAGCAGCGTCGGGACAGGGGACTATGGCTACACCTTC
TRBJ2-3	NA	TRBV15	NA	CATSRDSLAGDTQYF	TGTGCCACCAGCAGAGATAGTCTAGCTGGAGATACGCAGTATTTT
TRBJ2-1	NA	TRBV7-9	TRBD2	CASSFFTGTSGRAIYFEQFF	TGTGCCAGCAGCTTTTTTACCGGGACTAGCGGGAGGGCCATCTACTTTGAGCAGTTCTTC
TRBJ2-3	NA	TRBV20-1	NA	CSAPISAGDTQYF	TGCAGTGCTCCTATTAGCGCGGGAGATACGCAGTATTTT
TRBJ2-1	NA	TRBV7-8	NA	CASSLARRSSSYNEQFF	TGTGCCAGCAGCTTAGCGAGACGATCCAGCTCCTACAATGAGCAGTTCTTC
TRBJ2-1	NA	TRBV7-9	NA	CASSRLGGQVRGNEQFF	TGTGCCAGCAGCCGCCTCGGCGGGCAGGTGAGGGGCAATGAGCAGTTCTTC
TRBJ1-5	few	TRBV12-3/TRBV12-4	NA	CASSHGQNNQPQHF	TGTGCCAGCAGCCACGGACAGAACAATCAGCCCCAGCATTTT
TRBJ2-7	few	TRBV27	TRBD1	CASSVTGASGGEQYF	TGTGCCAGCAGTGTGACAGGGGCCTCAGGGGGCGAGCAGTACTTC
TRBJ1-1	NA	TRBV7-9	TRBD1	CASMGTGNTEAFF	TGTGCCAGCATGGGGACAGGGAACACTGAAGCTTTCTTT
TRBJ2-7	NA	TRBV15	TRBD2	CATSRGLAGHSYEQYF	TGTGCCACCAGCAGGGGACTAGCGGGGCACTCCTACGAGCAGTACTTC
TRBJ2-7	NA	TRBV12-3/TRBV12-4	TRBD2	CASSPGAGVTYEQYF	TGTGCCAGCAGTCCCGGAGCGGGGGTGACCTACGAGCAGTACTTC
TRBJ1-4	NA	TRBV14	NA	CASSQATGRGEKLFF	TGTGCCAGCAGCCAAGCAACAGGGAGAGGCGAAAAACTGTTTTTT
TRBJ2-1	NA	TRBV7-7	NA	CASSSESASYNGQFF	TGTGCTAGCAGCTCCGAGAGCGCAAGCTACAATGGGCAGTTCTTC
TRBJ2-3	NA	TRBV7-2	NA	CASRIKAVITDTQYF	TGTGCCAGCAGGATCAAGGCGGTGATCACAGATACGCAGTATTTT
TRBJ1-2	NA	TRBV29-1	TRBD1	CSVEKDHRGEDGYTF	TGCAGCGTTGAAAAAGATCACAGGGGTGAGGATGGCTACACCTTC
TRBJ1-4	NA	TRBV5-8	NA	CASSLRQEREKLFF	TGTGCCAGCAGCTTGAGGCAGGAGAGGGAAAAACTGTTTTTT
TRBJ2-7	few	TRBV12-3/TRBV12-4	TRBD2	CASSSGGAFYEQYF	TGTGCCAGCAGCAGCGGGGGGGCGTTCTACGAGCAGTACTTC
TRBJ2-5	NA	TRBV2	TRBD1	CASSEQGVETQYF	TGTGCCAGCAGTGAACAGGGGGTAGAGACCCAGTACTTC
TRBJ2-7	few	TRBV20-1	NA	CSAIPAVASYEQYF	TGCAGTGCTATACCAGCTGTCGCCTCCTACGAGCAGTACTTC
TRBJ2-7	NA	TRBV5-1	NA	CASSLVGGLGGYEQYF	TGCGCCAGCAGCTTGGTTGGGGGATTGGGCGGATACGAGCAGTACTTC
TRBJ1-1	NA	TRBV10-3	NA	CAIRQSSATAEAFF	TGTGCCATCAGGCAGTCGTCGGCCACTGCGGAAGCTTTCTTT
TRBJ2-7	many	TRBV4-1	TRBD2	CASSQGGGMAYEQYF	TGCGCCAGCAGCCAGGGCGGGGGGATGGCCTACGAGCAGTACTTC
TRBJ1-5	NA	TRBV4-1	NA	CASSQELQGGWQPQHF	TGCGCCAGCAGCCAAGAGCTTCAGGGTGGGTGGCAGCCCCAGCATTTT
TRBJ2-3	NA	TRBV7-8	NA	CASSSTTRGGTDTQYF	TGTGCCAGCAGCTCCACGACCCGCGGGGGCACAGATACGCAGTATTTT
TRBJ2-4	NA	TRBV7-9	TRBD2	CASSLFASRTSGENIQYF	TGTGCCAGCAGCTTATTTGCGTCTAGGACTAGCGGGGAGAACATTCAGTACTTC
TRBJ2-7	NA	TRBV6-5	TRBD2	CTSSYSSGGGVSYEQYF	TGTACCAGCAGTTACTCGAGCGGGGGCGGGGTCTCCTACGAGCAGTACTTC
TRBJ2-7	few	TRBV7-4	NA	CASSKDFTYEQYF	TGTGCCAGCAGCAAGGACTTTACCTACGAGCAGTACTTC
TRBJ1-1	NA	TRBV6-6	NA	CASSYSTQDTEAFF	TGTGCCAGCAGTTACTCGACCCAGGACACTGAAGCTTTCTTT
TRBJ2-3	many	TRBV20-1	TRBD1	CSAPDRATDTQYF	TGCAGTGCTCCTGACAGGGCCACAGATACGCAGTATTTT
TRBJ1-1	NA	TRBV12-3/TRBV12-4	TRBD1	CASSLGTGTTEAFF	TGTGCCAGCAGTTTGGGGACAGGGACCACTGAAGCTTTCTTT
TRBJ1-5	NA	TRBV12-3/TRBV12-4	NA	CAKIGGTGQPQHF	TGTGCCAAAATAGGGGGGACCGGTCAGCCCCAGCATTTT
TRBJ2-3	NA	TRBV10-3	TRBD2	CAFGGVDTDTQYF	TGTGCCTTTGGGGGGGTGGACACAGATACGCAGTATTTT
TRBJ2-7	few	TRBV29-1	TRBD2	CSGGLAGREQYF	TGCAGCGGGGGACTAGCGGGGCGCGAGCAGTACTTC
TRBJ2-7	many	TRBV7-2	TRBD2	CASSFIGRAKEQYF	TGTGCCAGCAGCTTCATCGGGAGGGCCAAGGAGCAGTACTTC
TRBJ2-5	NA	TRBV4-1	NA	CASSHRPGRPKSYQETQYF	TGCGCCAGCAGCCACCGCCCGGGCAGGCCTAAAAGCTACCAAGAGACCCAGTACTTC
TRBJ2-4	once	TRBV5-1	NA	CASRKNGQDKNIQYF	TGCGCCAGCAGGAAAAACGGGCAGGACAAAAACATTCAGTACTTC